These 9 T cell receptor beta chains came from one sample sequenced in a study of cytomegalovirus exposure and HLA in healthy donors. The PCR used 60 Vbeta and 13 Jbeta primers. Clones were sequenced by immunoSEQ multiplex PCR, and TCRdb holds only the in-frame ones, with some missing. The top ten clones hold over 1.2% of a sample with over 150,000 clones, roughly 80% of them seen once. The sequencing input was PBMCs. These receptors were taken from a girl between 5 and 17 years old in good health and CMV-seropositive.

This clone has a handful of counts. CDR3 region: CASSQDPGETQYF. As DNA, the CDR3 is TGCGCCAGCAGCCAAGACCCTGGCGAGACCCAGTACTTC. J is TRBJ2-5 and V is TRBV4-3; D not certain. CDR1 LGHNA and CDR2 YSLEER come from the germline V gene. The CDR3 runs to 13 residues. V was pared by 0 bases and J by 5 bases, with 7 bases between.

This clone turned up a few times. The chain employs TRBV5-1 and TRBJ2-4; 8 nucleotides align to TRBD2. From germline, CDR1 is SGHRS and CDR2 YFSETQ. The junction had 9 bases not matched to a gene; V was cut back by 4 bases and J by 0 bases. The CDR3 is 17 amino acids. The CDR3 here is CASSDSTSELAKNIQYF. The DNA of the CDR3 is TGCGCCAGCAGCGACTCGACTAGCGAGCTAGCCAAAAACATTCAGTACTTC.

This CDR3 reads CASSRTGGNYGYTF. DNA for the CDR3: TGCGCCAGCAGCCGGACAGGGGGTAACTATGGCTACACCTTC. The genes are TRBV5-1 and TRBJ1-2, with TRBD1 matching over 10 bases. The CDR3 has 14 amino acids. Germline V gene data show CDR1 as SGHRS and CDR2 as YFSETQ. The V gene end was trimmed by 4 bases and the J gene end by 1 base; junction bases not matched to a gene: 1.

A note on this clone: The conserved closing phenylalanine or tryptophan is absent in this CDR3, likely reflecting a read error. The V call is TRBV30, the J call TRBJ2-4, with D hard to call. This CDR3 is built from 12 residues. Germline loops: CDR1 GTSNPN, CDR2 SVGIG (reference sequence). V lost 2 bases and J lost 8, with 10 bases in between. The CDR3 DNA reads as TGTGCCTGGAGTCCATTTCGGGACATTCAGTACCTC. Translation gives CAWSPFRDIQYL.

The chain links TRBV9 to TRBJ1-2, with 7 bases that match TRBD1. CDR1 and CDR2 (germline): SGDLS, YYNGEE. The V gene end was trimmed by 6 bases and the J gene end by 7 bases; junction bases not matched to a gene: 15. The CDR3 runs 15 residues. The CDR3 here is CASNKEDGTVVGYTF. CDR3 nucleotide sequence: TGTGCCAGCAACAAAGAGGACGGGACAGTGGTTGGCTACACCTTC.

The chain couples TRBV5-4 to TRBJ2-7; 9 bases are a match to TRBD1. V dropped 4 bases and J dropped 0; count of bases not matched to a gene: 11. Germline CDR1 SGHNT, CDR2 YYREEE (reference sequence). CDR3 length: 17 residues. In DNA form, the CDR3 reads TGTGCCAGCAGCCAGGGGACAGGGCTCGTTAGCTCCTACGAGCAGTACTTC. Encoded protein: CASSQGTGLVSSYEQYF.

The chain links TRBV2 to TRBJ1-3, with D hard to call. Germline-derived CDR1 and CDR2 are SNHLY and FYNNEI. This CDR3 region has 15 residues. V lost 1 base, J lost 4 bases, and 11 bases lay in between. The CDR3 DNA follows: TGTGCCAGCAGTGAAGAGGAGGTCGCCGGAAACACCATATATTTT. Its translation is CASSEEEVAGNTIYF. The variable domain in full, completed from reference TRBV2 and TRBJ1-3, reads EPEVTQTPSHQVTQMGQEVILRCVPISNHLYFYWYRQILGQKVEFLVSFYNNEISEKSEIFDDQFSVERPDGSNFTLKIRSTKLEDSAMYFCASSEEEVAGNTIYFGEGSWLTVV.

CDR3 in DNA: TGTGCCTGGCCCCGGAGGGCTAACTATGGCTACACCTTC. Residues: CAWPRRANYGYTF. V usage is TRBV21-1 and J usage is TRBJ1-2. TRBV21-1 counts as a pseudogene. This CDR3 has 13 amino acids.

Turning to this clone: The junction departs from the called germline gene at one end, perhaps through a read error. The CDR3 nucleotides are TGTGCTAGCAGCTTAGGGACAGGGGTGCATGAGCAGTTCTTC. Translating it yields CASSLGTGVHEQFF. The chain combines TRBV7-7 with TRBJ2-1, with TRBD1 identical over 10 bases. The germline gives CDR1 SSHAT, CDR2 FNYEAQ (reference sequence). The CDR3 has 14 amino acids.